This entry features one T cell receptor (beta chain) sequence. This clone was seen a single time. Its cognate antigen has yet to be identified. One base away there is no much larger clone; base qualities are not given. From its cysteine to its phenylalanine, the CDR3 spans 13 amino acids. Only CDR3 DNA remains: 39 bases, in frame from the first base. The trim is 1 base for V and 5 bases for J, with a gap of 9 bases between the germline ends. Based on the germline V gene, the CDR1 and CDR2 sequences are LGHNA and YNFKEQ. The sample originates from a study of blood T cell repertoires in COVID-19 (dated by TCRdb to the early 2020s). Broadly, across the study: Collaborator samples came from the United States, Italy and Spain and covered acute and convalescent phases of COVID-19. The material from the prospective study consisted of cDNA or gDNA derived from T cells, B-cell-depleted T cells, or PBMCs. The dataset comprised deeply sampled blood TCRbeta repertoires from subjects exposed to, actively infected with, or recovered from COVID-19. The repertoires were released in a freely available public database intended as a resource for research on the immune response to SARS-CoV-2. Samples came from the ongoing ImmuneRACE study (first 160 participants) plus 1,254 subjects from 6 global collaborators. Sample metadata almost always included a de-identified subject ID, COVID-19 status, age in years and sex. Where available, HLA class I and class II types were taken from metadata supplied by the sample provider and were not determined by assay-based typing. What the work shows at the level of the full study, not this receptor alone: Clinical and demographic metadata were provided uncurated, with the amount varying by source and participant.

One collaborating source in Seattle enrolled patients while the patients were actively infected and followed the patients over time throughout the course of disease. Whole blood was collected in K2EDTA tubes by collaborating institutions according to the institutions' own protocols. For TCRbeta analysis, collaborators shipped samples as frozen whole blood, isolated PBMCs, or DNA extracted from either of those sample types. The immunoSEQ Assay, a bias-controlled multiplex PCR, was used to amplify TCRbeta CDR3 regions from genomic DNA. As for the original processing: Within the assay, amplification of reference gene primers was used to estimate how many nucleated cells each sample contained. To quantify the absolute abundance of each unique TCRbeta CDR3 rearrangement, sequence reads were collapsed and filtered. For each sample, productive Simpson clonality was calculated by taking the square root of Simpson's diversity index across productive rearrangements. Not all clones reach the TCRdb copy of this immuneACCESS table, which keeps in-frame sequences only. Checked studies attribute under half of the gap to unresolved V genes and leave the rest unexplained. The V and J calls and clone size were taken over from that table, and D and trimming were inferred from the DNA. The sample table shows about 73,000 clones, and roughly three quarters are seen once. The ten largest clones add up to under 2.5% of the sample.

Sequenced material: peripheral blood. The chain is made from TRBV4-2 and TRBJ2-7; the D gene identity is not certain. The source of this sequence is a man aged 65 to 85 with COVID-19, enrolled during active disease. The CDR3 protein sequence reads: CASSQARFHEQYF. In nucleotide form, the sequence is TGTGCCAGCAGCCAAGCCCGGTTCCACGAGCAGTACTTC.